Below, 28 T cell receptor beta chains from the same sample are listed, as sequenced in a study of persistence of HIV-infected CD4 T cells. The antigens for these receptors are not known. Sequencing used immunoSEQ version 4 in survey mode. Using immunoSEQ multiplex PCR, the repertoire was profiled, and TCRdb retains in-frame clones only, with some absent. The data hold just under 20,000 clones, with approximately 80% observed a single time. Stimulation used 9 to 10 ug/mL lysate from CMV-infected fibroblasts. Sorting of responding CD4+ T cells relied on upregulated CD40 ligand together with CD69. Here the sequenced sample was CD4+ T cells sorted from PBMCs after approximately 20-hour stimulation, taken from a patient who received antiretroviral therapy. Receptors were obtained from an adult man with HIV who was CMV-seropositive.

J is TRBJ1-6 and V is TRBV7-6; D not certain. From germline, CDR1 is SGHVS and CDR2 FNYEAQ. Between the trimmed V and J ends, which lost 4 bases and 7 bases, there was a span of 14 bases. The CDR3 sequence is 15 residues long. The CDR3 DNA is TGTGCCAGCAGCTCGGGCCCGGGCGGGAATTCACCCCTCCACTTT. Its protein product is CASSSGPGGNSPLHF.

This clone was found a few times. The genes are TRBV7-2 and TRBJ1-5; weak D call: TRBD1 (5 bases). V dropped 3 bases and J dropped 0 bases, with 12 bases sitting between them. Per the germline V gene, CDR1 is SGHTA and CDR2 is FQGNSA. The CDR3 totals 16 residues. The CDR3 sequence: CASSFGARSSNQPQHF. The CDR3 DNA reads as TGTGCCAGCAGCTTCGGGGCCCGCTCTAGCAATCAGCCCCAGCATTTT.

This clone was seen a single time. V and J are TRBV27 and TRBJ2-5; D is unresolved. The CDR3 runs to 14 residues. The V gene's germline CDR1 is MNHEY and CDR2 SMNVEV (reference sequence). The V and J ends lost 3 bases and 4 bases respectively, with 12 bases between them. CDR3 sequence: CASSFHGRAETQYF. The CDR3 nucleotides read TGTGCCAGCAGTTTTCACGGACGGGCAGAGACCCAGTACTTC.

The chain links TRBV10-3 to TRBJ1-2; 8 bases match TRBD1. Germline-derived CDR1 and CDR2 are ENHRY and SYGVKD. This CDR3 spans 13 amino acids. Trimming cost V 8 bases and J 8 bases; bases outside gene matches: 10. The CDR3 nucleotides read TGTGCCATCGCAGGGGGCCCCAGTGGGGGCTACACCTTC. Translated: CAIAGGPSGGYTF.

The V gene is TRBV18, the J gene TRBJ1-6; tentative D call: TRBD1 (6 bases). The germline gives CDR1 KGHSH, CDR2 LQKENI. The CDR3 extends over 17 amino acids. The germline V and J ends were trimmed by 3 bases and 1 base, with 13 bases remaining between them. In DNA, the CDR3 is TGTGCCAGCTCACCGGGGGGGCGAAGATCCTATAATTCACCCCTCCACTTT. Its translation is CASSPGGRRSYNSPLHF.

The genes are TRBV5-4 and TRBJ2-1; 8 bases fit TRBD2. This CDR3 comprises 16 residues. Germline V CDR1 and CDR2: SGHNT, YYREEE (reference sequence). Trimming took 4 bases from V and 9 from J; bases not matched to a gene: 15. The CDR3 sequence: CASSPTASGGRSEQFF. The CDR3 bases are TGTGCCAGCAGCCCGACGGCGTCGGGGGGGCGGAGTGAGCAGTTCTTC.

DNA for the CDR3: TGCGCCAGCAGCTTTGGGACTAGAAGGAACAATGAGCAGTTCTTC. It translates to CASSFGTRRNNEQFF. J is TRBJ2-1 and V is TRBV5-1; 8 bases align to TRBD2. Germline CDR1 is SGHRS and CDR2 is YFSETQ. Losses at the gene ends were 2 bases for V and 5 bases for J; bases not matched to a gene: 6. This CDR3 contains 15 residues.

The chain carries TRBV7-9 and TRBJ1-1; TRBD1 might be the D (6 bases). V lost 4 bases to trimming and J lost 6 bases, with 9 bases between them. The CDR3 runs 12 residues. Per germline, CDR1 SEHNR and CDR2 FQNEAQ (reference sequence). This CDR3 is CASSSGDAEAFF. DNA for the CDR3: TGTGCCAGCAGCTCAGGGGACGCTGAAGCTTTCTTT.

This clone was seen more than once but under ten times. This sequence joins TRBV28 and TRBJ1-2; perhaps TRBD1 as D (6 bases). The ends were cut back, 6 bases at V and 2 bases at J, with 10 bases in the middle. There are 13 residues in the CDR3. Germline CDR1 reads MDHEN; CDR2 reads SYDVKM. The CDR3 DNA follows: TGTGCCAGCAGACGGACAGCCAACTATGGCTACACCTTC. It is translated as CASRRTANYGYTF.

This chain joins TRBV18 and TRBJ1-5; D is undetermined. From germline, CDR1 is KGHSH and CDR2 LQKENI. The CDR3 spans 13 residues. The V end was cut by 1 base, the J end by 7 bases, with 8 bases between. Here the CDR3 DNA reads TGTGCCAGCTCACCACGGACTGCACAGCCCCAGCATTTT. As protein: CASSPRTAQPQHF.

The chain joins TRBV7-3 to TRBJ2-5; D tentatively fits TRBD1 or TRBD2 (5 bases each). The length of the CDR3 is 13 residues. With 2 bases removed from V and 3 bases from J, the gap between germline ends came to 7 bases. Germline V gene sequence: CDR1 SGHTA, CDR2 FQGTGA. This CDR3 reads CASSLGGEETQYF. CDR3 nucleotide sequence: TGTGCCAGCAGCTTAGGGGGTGAAGAGACCCAGTACTTC.

The chain has TRBV11-3 and TRBJ1-6; 7 bases map to TRBD1. V shed 5 bases and J 6 bases; nucleotides not matched to a gene: 7. CDR3 length: 15 residues. Per germline, CDR1 SGHNT and CDR2 YENEEA. DNA for the CDR3: TGTGCCAGCAGCCCGCCGGGACAGCTTAATTCACCCCTCCACTTT. Translated: CASSPPGQLNSPLHF.

This clone was picked up a small number of times. V and J are TRBV6-4 and TRBJ1-5; D is possibly TRBD1 (5 bases). Germline V lookup: CDR1 MRHNA, CDR2 SNTAGT. Trimming shortened V by 0 bases and J by 2 bases, and 11 bases separated the two germline ends. The CDR3 is made up of 16 amino acids. CDR3 sequence reads: CASSDSSGTGNQPQHF. Here the CDR3 DNA reads TGTGCCAGCAGTGACTCGTCGGGGACTGGCAATCAGCCCCAGCATTTT.

The chain is built from TRBV6-6 and TRBJ2-7, with 14 bases identical to TRBD2. CDR1 MNHNY and CDR2 SVGAGI come from the germline V gene (reference sequence). Trimming cost V 6 bases and J 0 bases; bases outside gene matches: 25. This CDR3 comprises 23 residues. The CDR3 protein is CASSFRPGLAGGLAQPYSYEQYF. The CDR3 DNA is TGTGCCAGCAGCTTCCGGCCCGGACTAGCGGGGGGCCTAGCTCAACCTTACTCCTACGAGCAGTACTTC.

CDR3 coding DNA: TGCGCCAGCAGCCAGAGGCCGGCAGGGACGAGTGGAGAGACCCAGTACTTC. Its translation is CASSQRPAGTSGETQYF. V is TRBV4-1 and J is TRBJ2-5; D might be TRBD1 or TRBD2, each matching 5 bases. Germline V gives CDR1 MGHRA, CDR2 YSYEKL. Trimming stripped 3 bases from V and 4 bases from J, with 21 bases between. The CDR3 runs to 17 residues.

The rearrangement uses TRBV3-1 (or the pseudogene TRBV3-2) and TRBJ1-1; D ambiguous. Germline CDR1 and CDR2: LGHDT and YNNKEL (reference sequence). V lost 1 base, J lost 1 base, and 10 bases lay in between. There are 15 residues in the CDR3. This CDR3 reads CASSQGGWGNTEAFF. The CDR3 DNA follows: TGTGCCAGCAGCCAAGGCGGATGGGGGAACACTGAAGCTTTCTTT.

The DNA of the CDR3 is TGTGCCAGCGCACCGAGACCTAGCACAGATACGCAGTATTTT. This sequence encodes CASAPRPSTDTQYF. The chain recombines TRBV19 with TRBJ2-3, with D unclear. From germline, CDR1 is LNHDA and CDR2 SQIVND (reference sequence). V gave up 9 bases and J gave up 0 bases, with 13 bases separating them. CDR3 length: 14 residues.

The V and J genes are TRBV28 and TRBJ2-1; TRBD2 aligns across 8 bases. This CDR3 contains 16 residues. Germline CDR1 is MDHEN and CDR2 is SYDVKM. Trimming took 5 bases from V and 2 from J; bases not matched to a gene: 8. The CDR3 nucleotides are TGTGCCAGCAGTAAACCTGCGGGGGGAGCCTACAATGAGCAGTTCTTC. The encoded protein is CASSKPAGGAYNEQFF.

The chain carries TRBV6-2 or TRBV6-3 and TRBJ1-2; 8 positions agree with TRBD1. Germline V CDR1 and CDR2: MNHEY, SVGEGT. After removal of 5 bases from V and 1 base from J, the junction contained 0 bases not matched to a gene. The CDR3 spans 13 residues. The CDR3 is CASSDRGNYGYTF. CDR3 nucleotide sequence: TGTGCCAGCAGTGACAGGGGTAACTATGGCTACACCTTC.

The rearrangement uses TRBV2 and TRBJ1-6; 7 bases agree with TRBD1. This CDR3 comprises 12 residues. Germline CDR1 SNHLY, CDR2 FYNNEI. V trimming: 10 bases; J trimming: 7 bases; junction bases outside the gene matches: 4. The CDR3 is CATRQGNSPLHF. CDR3 coding DNA: TGTGCCACCCGACAGGGCAATTCACCCCTCCACTTT.

The table lists this clone with a few counts. This chain joins TRBV12-5 and TRBJ2-7, with a weak D call TRBD1 (6 bases). V was clipped by 5 bases and J by 6 bases, with 26 bases between them. In germline, CDR1 is LGHNT, CDR2 FRNRAP. The CDR3 spans 17 residues. The CDR3 nucleotides are TGTGCTAGTGGTACCCTCCCCGGACAGAAGGCCGTGGGCGAGCAGTACTTC. This sequence encodes CASGTLPGQKAVGEQYF.

The J gene is TRBJ2-1, the V gene TRBV29-1; TRBD1 agrees at 9 bases. CDR1 and CDR2 (germline): SQVTM, ANQGSEA. CDR3 length: 13 amino acids. Trimming took 5 bases from V and 7 from J; bases not matched to a gene: 6. The CDR3 spells CSVRTGVGNEQFF. The CDR3 nucleotides read TGCAGCGTTCGGACAGGGGTAGGTAATGAGCAGTTCTTC.

V gene TRBV12-3 or TRBV12-4 combines with J gene TRBJ1-1; D unresolved. The CDR3 is made up of 13 amino acids. The ends were cut back, 2 bases at V and 10 bases at J, with 14 bases in the middle. The CDR3 bases are TGTGCCAGCAGTTTAAACCGAAATTTGGGAGCTTTCTTT. This sequence encodes CASSLNRNLGAFF.

In its sample, this clone was seen once. The conserved closing phenylalanine or tryptophan is absent in this CDR3, likely reflecting a read error. This chain uses TRBV18 with TRBJ1-1, with D uncertain. Trimming stripped 3 bases from V and 1 base from J, with 12 bases between. Germline lookup yields CDR1 KGHSH and CDR2 LQKENI. The CDR3 extends over 15 amino acids. CDR3 DNA: TGTGCCAGCTCACCCCCAACGGTTTCGAACACTGAAGCTTTCTCT. Protein product: CASSPPTVSNTEAFS.

The gene calls are TRBV7-9 and TRBJ2-5; 7 bases are shared with TRBD1. This CDR3 spans 14 amino acids. V lost 4 bases to trimming and J lost 2 bases; unmatched junction nucleotides: 4. Germline assignment: CDR1 SEHNR and CDR2 FQNEAQ (reference sequence). The CDR3 sequence is CASSYPGQQETQYF. The CDR3, as DNA: TGTGCCAGCAGCTACCCGGGACAGCAAGAGACCCAGTACTTC.

J is TRBJ1-5 and V is TRBV19; 9 nucleotides align to TRBD1. The CDR3 loop spans 17 amino acids. Germline V gene data show CDR1 as LNHDA and CDR2 as SQIVND (reference sequence). V was clipped by 5 bases and J by 7 bases; unmatched bases: 15. This chain's CDR3 is CASSGGQGALIGQPQHF. CDR3 sequence (DNA): TGTGCCAGTAGTGGGGGACAGGGTGCCCTTATAGGGCAGCCCCAGCATTTT.

The chain is built from TRBV7-2 and TRBJ1-3; the D gene is possibly TRBD1 (6 bases). V lost 2 bases to trimming and J lost 10 bases, with 12 bases between them. The CDR3 covers 13 residues. Germline assignment: CDR1 SGHTA and CDR2 FQGNSA. The CDR3 DNA reads TGTGCCAGCAGCTTATCACGGGGGCGGACCATATATTTT. Protein sequence: CASSLSRGRTIYF.

This clone has more than one count but fewer than ten. The chain combines TRBV20-1 with TRBJ1-3, with a tentative D call TRBD1 (5 bases). The CDR3 sequence is 12 residues long. Trimming left V 3 bases short and J 4 bases short, with 7 bases between. Germline CDR1 reads DFQATT; CDR2 reads SNEGSKA (reference sequence). The CDR3 loop reads CSASDRGNTIYF. The CDR3 region has the DNA TGCAGTGCTAGTGACAGAGGAAACACCATATATTTT.